A selection of T cell receptor beta chains follows, all from one sample in a study of control samples from healthy donors and cancer patients. Libraries were prepared by immunoSEQ multiplex PCR; TCRdb keeps only in-frame clonotypes and omits some of them. The sample has about 130,000 clones, about 90% seen once. Input material: blood. The receptors were sampled from a man in his late teens or twenties in good health. CDR3s leave out the opening cysteine and the closing phenylalanine or tryptophan.

TRBV29-1,SAGQMGTEAF
TRBV7-2,ASSLDRVGEKLF
TRBV30,AWDRFENTEAF
TRBV5-4,ASSLRAGGQYEQY
TRBV10-3,AISESTLLTGELF
TRBV5-1,ASSLTVNTGELF
TRBV3-1/TRBV3-2,ASSHPLRGASTGELF
TRBV5-1,ASSGTANTGELF
TRBV9,ASSVSDRSNEKLF
TRBV10-1,ASRPRDRENQPQH
TRBV11-2,ASSLDLVCTYNSPLH
TRBV5-1,ASSSRTGDTGELF
TRBV30,AWIRLREAF
TRBV18,ASSPRQGEGDEQF
TRBV7-3,ASSSTDQWANYGYT
TRBV11-3,ASSPRPGQGASGANVLT
TRBV7-9,ASSWGQGVGGYT
TRBV3-1/TRBV3-2,ASSHTGTGGSGNTIY
TRBV10-3,AISGAAQETQY
TRBV19,ASSNHSTGVGTSRRYEQF
TRBV27,ASSLSGGKGSGNTIY
TRBV9,ASSPVGVGSYEQY
TRBV4-1,ASSQDRAAGETQY
TRBV12-3/TRBV12-4,ASSPRTEDGYT